Following are 27 T cell receptor beta chains from one sample sequenced in a study of T cell responses to AZD1222 COVID-19 vaccine. Assay: immunoSEQ multiplex PCR; the TCRdb copy retains only in-frame clones and omits some. The sample carries 150,000 or so clones, 93% recorded once. This material consisted of peripheral blood, taken on day 0 of AZD1222 vaccination. These receptors were obtained from an adult in good health.

This clone showed up just a few times. The rearrangement links TRBV4-1 to TRBJ2-7; the match to TRBD1 covers 7 bases. The CDR3 loop spans 15 amino acids. V lost 1 base, J lost 1 base, and 4 bases stayed unmatched. CDR1 and CDR2 from the germline V gene are MGHRA and YSYEKL. The CDR3 here is CASSQGTGESYEQYF. In nucleotides, the CDR3 is TGCGCCAGCAGCCAAGGAACAGGGGAGTCCTACGAGCAGTACTTC.

As for this clone: Other DNA sequences in the same sample also yield this CDR3. The chain links TRBV2 to TRBJ2-1, with D perhaps matching TRBD2 (5 bases). V lost 11 bases to trimming and J lost 5 bases, with 10 bases between them. The CDR3 loop spans 11 amino acids. The germline gives CDR1 SNHLY, CDR2 FYNNEI. The CDR3 sequence: CASSGHNEQFF. The CDR3, as DNA: TGTGCCTCCAGCGGTCACAATGAGCAGTTCTTC.

This chain joins TRBV30 and TRBJ2-1; 9 bases fit TRBD2. V was pared by 0 bases and J by 8 bases, with 5 bases of the junction left unmatched. The CDR3 is 14 amino acids. Germline loops: CDR1 GTSNPN, CDR2 SVGIG (reference sequence). The CDR3 DNA is TGTGCCTGGAGTGTTGGCGGGAGGGGCCATGAGCAGTTCTTC. Protein sequence: CAWSVGGRGHEQFF.

The rearrangement joins TRBV18 to TRBJ1-1, with D possibly matching TRBD1 (5 bases). This CDR3 comprises 15 residues. CDR1 is KGHSH and CDR2 is LQKENI in the germline V gene. V lost 2 bases to trimming and J lost 1 base, with 11 bases between them. The DNA of the CDR3 is TGTGCCAGCTCACCATCCCCGGACACGAACACTGAAGCTTTCTTT. This codes for CASSPSPDTNTEAFF.

The V call is TRBV5-1, the J call TRBJ1-1, with D perhaps matching TRBD1 (6 bases). V lost 4 bases and J lost 2, with 9 bases in between. This CDR3 is built from 13 residues. The V gene's germline CDR1 is SGHRS and CDR2 YFSETQ. DNA for the CDR3: TGCGCCAGCAGCAAGGACAGCAACACTGAAGCTTTCTTT. Protein: CASSKDSNTEAFF.

This clone was counted only a few times. The gene calls are TRBV19 and TRBJ2-1; 9 bases are shared with TRBD1. Germline CDR1 LNHDA, CDR2 SQIVND (reference sequence). Trimming took 0 bases from V and 8 from J; bases not matched to a gene: 2. The CDR3 has 14 residues. The CDR3 is CASSIEQGAHEQFF. Here the CDR3 DNA reads TGTGCCAGTAGTATAGAACAGGGGGCGCATGAGCAGTTCTTC. Full variable domain (missing parts from reference TRBV19 and TRBJ2-1): DGGITQSPKYLFRKEGQNVTLSCEQNLNHDAMYWYRQDPGQGLRLIYYSQIVNDFQKGDIAEGYSVSREKKESFPLTVTSAQKNPTAFYLCASSIEQGAHEQFFGPGTRLTVL.

The rearrangement links TRBV4-1 to TRBJ2-1; no firm D call. Trimming shortened V by 0 bases and J by 4 bases, and 7 bases separated the two germline ends. CDR1 is MGHRA, CDR2 YSYEKL, per germline. This CDR3 comprises 14 residues. DNA of the CDR3: TGCGCCAGCAGCCAAGATTCCAATTACAATGAGCAGTTCTTC. It codes for CASSQDSNYNEQFF.

This clone was counted at least ten times. The V gene is TRBV9, the J gene TRBJ2-7; 7 positions agree with TRBD2. This CDR3 comprises 13 residues. The germline V gene has CDR1 SGDLS and CDR2 YYNGEE. V dropped 3 bases and J dropped 3; count of bases not matched to a gene: 3. CDR3 coding DNA: TGTGCCAGCAGCGAGGGAGGGGACTACGAGCAGTACTTC. It is translated as CASSEGGDYEQYF.

This chain uses TRBV12-3 or TRBV12-4 with TRBJ1-2, with D uncertain. The CDR3 spans 13 residues. V lost 2 bases and J 5 bases, leaving 9 bases between the germline ends. The CDR3 DNA is TGTGCCAGCAGTTTACGGGCGTCATATGGCTACACCTTC. It yields the protein CASSLRASYGYTF.

This rearrangement joins TRBV10-3 to TRBJ1-5; possible D gene TRBD1, 5 bases. The CDR3 is made up of 13 amino acids. V lost 8 bases and J lost 7, with 15 bases in between. Germline CDR1 is ENHRY and CDR2 is SYGVKD. The CDR3 coding sequence is TGTGCCATCGGCGCAGGGTTGGAGCAGCCCCAGCATTTT. Amino acids: CAIGAGLEQPQHF.

This chain links TRBV19 with TRBJ1-5; no definite D call. The germline V gene encodes CDR1 LNHDA and CDR2 SQIVND (reference sequence). CDR3 size: 12 residues. Trimming left V 5 bases short and J 5 bases short, with 7 bases between. In nucleotides, the CDR3 is TGTGCCAGTAGTGGGCACCATCAGCCCCAGCATTTT. It yields the protein CASSGHHQPQHF.

V gene TRBV5-6 combines with J gene TRBJ2-3; no clear D gene. This CDR3 has 17 amino acids. Trimming took 0 bases from V and 0 from J, leaving 14 bases between them. Germline values: CDR1 SGHDT, CDR2 YYEEEE. The CDR3 loop reads CASSLVLQYRSTDTQYF. The CDR3, as DNA: TGTGCCAGCAGCTTGGTTCTACAGTACCGTAGCACAGATACGCAGTATTTT.

This clone was counted only a few times. The chain uses TRBV4-1 and TRBJ1-4; D is possibly TRBD1 (6 bases). This CDR3 spans 15 amino acids. Trimming removed 4 bases from V and 0 bases from J, with 9 bases in between. From germline, CDR1 is MGHRA and CDR2 YSYEKL. The CDR3 DNA is TGCGCCAGCAGCCGGACAGAACCAACTAATGAAAAACTGTTTTTT. Amino acids: CASSRTEPTNEKLFF.

Details on this clone: Relative to the germline gene, one junction end is altered; a read error may explain this. This sequence joins TRBV7-7 and TRBJ1-1; the D gene is possibly TRBD1 (5 bases). Per germline, CDR1 SSHAT and CDR2 FNYEAQ (reference sequence). There are 15 residues in the CDR3. CDR3 DNA sequence: TGTGCTAGCAGCCCAATCGGGACGATGGGCACTGAAGCTTTCTTT. Residues: CASSPIGTMGTEAFF.

The rearrangement joins TRBV7-3 to TRBJ1-1; 7 bases agree with TRBD1. Trimming took 5 bases from V and 6 from J; bases not matched to a gene: 6. This CDR3 has 13 residues. Germline-derived CDR1 and CDR2 are SGHTA and FQGTGA. Here the CDR3 DNA reads TGTGCCAGCAGCCCAAGGGGACAGTCTGAAGCTTTCTTT. Translated, it gives CASSPRGQSEAFF.

The J gene is TRBJ2-5, the V gene TRBV9; TRBD2 matches 9 bases. This CDR3 has 17 amino acids. The germline V gene has CDR1 SGDLS and CDR2 YYNGEE. V lost 0 bases, J lost 4 bases, and 10 bases stayed unmatched. The chain's CDR3 is CASSVEDSGSFGETQYF. The CDR3 DNA follows: TGTGCCAGCAGCGTAGAAGATAGCGGGAGTTTTGGAGAGACCCAGTACTTC.

The V and J genes are TRBV21-1 and TRBJ1-6. TRBV21-1 is annotated as a pseudogene. The CDR3 loop spans 16 amino acids. The CDR3 nucleotides read TGTGCCAGCAGCAAAGGAGGCAACATGAATAATTCACCCCTCCACTTT. It is translated as CASSKGGNMNNSPLHF.

Only a few counts were recorded for this clone. V is TRBV2 and J is TRBJ1-6; 10 bases are shared with TRBD1. The CDR3 is 14 residues long. The germline V gene has CDR1 SNHLY and CDR2 FYNNEI. Germline trimming cut 5 bases from V and 13 bases from J; bases unmatched to any gene: 8. CDR3 sequence reads: CASSISGQGTPLHF. CDR3 in DNA: TGTGCCAGCAGTATTTCGGGACAGGGGACGCCCCTCCACTTT.

In this sample, this clone turned up once. The CDR3 protein is CASSSNTEAFF. The DNA of the CDR3 is TGTGCCAGCAGTTCCAACACTGAAGCTTTCTTT. The V call is TRBV28, the J call TRBJ1-1, with D hard to call. Trimming took 4 bases from V and 2 from J, leaving 2 bases between them. CDR1 is MDHEN, CDR2 SYDVKM, per germline. The CDR3 is 11 amino acids.

This clone appeared once. The rearrangement joins TRBV3-1 (or the pseudogene TRBV3-2) to TRBJ2-1, with D perhaps matching TRBD1 or TRBD2 (5 bases each). The CDR3 contains 14 residues. V shed 3 bases and J shed 9 bases, with 15 bases lying between them. Looked up from germline, CDR1 is LGHDT and CDR2 is YNNKEL (reference sequence). The CDR3 spells CASSQRGTVGEQFF. In nucleotides, the CDR3 is TGTGCCAGCAGCCAGAGGGGTACAGTGGGTGAGCAGTTCTTC.

J is TRBJ2-6 and V is TRBV28; D ambiguous. Germline loops: CDR1 MDHEN, CDR2 SYDVKM. V gave up 6 bases and J gave up 0 bases, with 3 bases separating them. The CDR3 covers 13 residues. This CDR3 is CASSYSGANVLTF. The CDR3 nucleotides are TGTGCCAGCAGCTACTCTGGGGCCAACGTCCTGACTTTC.

This chain joins TRBV2 and TRBJ2-2; 12 nucleotides agree with TRBD2. V gave up 6 bases and J gave up 1 base; unmatched junction bases: 3. This CDR3 contains 16 residues. The germline V gene encodes CDR1 SNHLY and CDR2 FYNNEI. This CDR3 is CASRTSGSMNTGELFF. The CDR3 coding sequence is TGTGCCAGCAGGACTAGCGGGAGTATGAACACCGGGGAGCTGTTTTTT. Complete variable domain (other parts from reference TRBV2 and TRBJ2-2): EPEVTQTPSHQVTQMGQEVILRCVPISNHLYFYWYRQILGQKVEFLVSFYNNEISEKSEIFDDQFSVERPDGSNFTLKIRSTKLEDSAMYFCASRTSGSMNTGELFFGEGSRLTVL.

The chain links TRBV27 to TRBJ1-4; 9 nucleotides match TRBD1. The CDR3 is made up of 13 amino acids. V lost 6 bases, J lost 8 bases, and 4 bases stayed unmatched. Germline V CDR1 and CDR2: MNHEY, SMNVEV (reference sequence). The CDR3 loop is CASSETGGEKLFF. Here the CDR3 DNA reads TGTGCCAGCAGCGAGACAGGGGGGGAAAAACTGTTTTTT.

This clone was seen just once. The CDR3 protein is CSASGKLNEQFF. CDR3 coding DNA: TGCAGTGCTAGTGGGAAATTGAATGAGCAGTTCTTC. This rearrangement joins TRBV20-1 to TRBJ2-1; the D is unclear. V was cut by 3 bases and J by 7 bases, with 10 bases left in between. CDR1 and CDR2 (germline): DFQATT, SNEGSKA (reference sequence). There are 12 residues in the CDR3.

This chain connects TRBV28 to TRBJ1-3, with D possibly matching TRBD1 (6 bases). V was clipped by 5 bases and J by 0 bases, with 20 bases between them. Germline CDR1 reads MDHEN; CDR2 reads SYDVKM. The CDR3 loop spans 18 amino acids. The CDR3 loop is CASSNLMSRDNSGNTIYF. The CDR3 DNA is TGTGCCAGCAGTAACCTGATGAGTCGGGACAACTCTGGAAACACCATATATTTT. Supplemented by reference TRBV28 and TRBJ1-3, the full variable domain reads DVKVTQSSRYLVKRTGEKVFLECVQDMDHENMFWYRQDPGLGLRLIYFSYDVKMKEKGDIPEGYSVSREKKERFSLILESASTNQTSMYLCASSNLMSRDNSGNTIYFGEGSWLTVV.

The J gene is TRBJ2-7, the V gene TRBV27, with 7 bases matching TRBD2. Germline loops: CDR1 MNHEY, CDR2 SMNVEV (reference sequence). The length of the CDR3 is 12 residues. Losses at the gene ends were 0 bases for V and 7 bases for J; bases not matched to a gene: 0. CDR3 in DNA: TGTGCCAGCAGTTTATCGGGGGGGGAGCAGTACTTC. This sequence encodes CASSLSGGEQYF.

The chain combines TRBV18 with TRBJ1-3; perhaps TRBD1 as D (5 bases). CDR1 is KGHSH and CDR2 is LQKENI in the germline V gene. Trimming shortened V by 4 bases and J by 0 bases, and 10 bases separated the two germline ends. There are 15 residues in the CDR3. The CDR3 DNA follows: TGTGCCAGCTCACTTGGGACCAACTCTGGAAACACCATATATTTT. Translation gives CASSLGTNSGNTIYF.